These 6 T cell receptor beta chains originate from one sample sequenced in a study of cytomegalovirus exposure and HLA in healthy donors. Assay used: immunoSEQ multiplex PCR; TCRdb lists only in-frame clones, some missing. Among around 140,000 clones, about 91% were seen once, and the ten largest hold about 1.2%. Sequenced: PBMCs. The receptors come from a woman younger than 35 in good health and CMV-seronegative.

This clone was seen more than once but under ten times. V and J are TRBV7-2 and TRBJ1-2; maybe TRBD1 (6 bases). The CDR3 is 14 amino acids. Per germline, CDR1 SGHTA and CDR2 FQGNSA. V lost 5 bases, J lost 2 bases, and 12 bases lay in between. The CDR3 coding sequence is TGTGCCAGCAGCCCGGGACACGGGAACTATGGCTACACCTTC. Translation gives CASSPGHGNYGYTF.

The chain links TRBV9 to TRBJ2-7; no clear D. The V gene lost 0 bases and the J gene lost 6 bases, with 13 bases spanning the gap. CDR1 is SGDLS and CDR2 is YYNGEE in the germline V gene. This CDR3 spans 14 amino acids. The CDR3 region has the DNA TGTGCCAGCAGCGTAGCCCCCCGGTCCCTCGAGCAGTACTTC. This codes for CASSVAPRSLEQYF.

CDR3 DNA: TGCGCCAGCAGCTTGTTGGCAGAAGAGACCCAGTACTTC. This translates into CASSLLAEETQYF. The rearrangement joins TRBV5-1 to TRBJ2-5; D gene uncertain. Germline lookup yields CDR1 SGHRS and CDR2 YFSETQ. V lost 1 base to trimming and J lost 3 bases, with 7 bases between them. This CDR3 has 13 amino acids. Full variable domain (missing parts from reference TRBV5-1 and TRBJ2-5): KAGVTQTPRYLIKTRGQQVTLSCSPISGHRSVSWYQQTPGQGLQFLFEYFSETQRNKGNFPGRFSGRQFSNSRSEMNVSTLELGDSALYLCASSLLAEETQYFGPGTRLLVL.

In DNA form, the CDR3 reads TGTGCCAGTAGTATCACAGGGTCCCATCAGCCCCAGCATTTT. It encodes CASSITGSHQPQHF. The chain couples TRBV19 to TRBJ1-5, with D perhaps matching TRBD1 (6 bases). The ends were cut back, 3 bases at V and 5 bases at J, with 11 bases in the middle. The germline gives CDR1 LNHDA, CDR2 SQIVND (reference sequence). CDR3 size: 14 residues.

The rearrangement uses TRBV7-2 and TRBJ2-1; D uncertain. This CDR3 is built from 13 residues. V dropped 5 bases and J dropped 6 bases, with 11 bases sitting between them. Germline values: CDR1 SGHTA, CDR2 FQGNSA. This chain's CDR3 is CASSPYVSNEQFF. CDR3 nucleotides: TGTGCCAGCAGCCCTTATGTCAGCAATGAGCAGTTCTTC.

The V and J genes are TRBV4-1 and TRBJ2-1, with a possible D match to TRBD2 (6 bases). This CDR3 region has 13 residues. Trimming left V 3 bases short and J 8 bases short, with 11 bases between. Per germline, CDR1 MGHRA and CDR2 YSYEKL. The CDR3 sequence: CASSQATSYEQFF. CDR3 in DNA: TGCGCCAGCAGCCAGGCTACTAGCTATGAGCAGTTCTTC.